One TCR beta chain is described in this entry. This entry belongs to a study of lymphopenia after photon versus proton radiotherapy. The CDR3 has 14 residues. In germline, CDR1 is LNHDA, CDR2 SQIVND (reference sequence). The V segment lost 4 bases and the J segment 2 bases; nucleotides outside the gene matches: 4. Data came from immunoSEQ multiplex PCR; TCRdb stores just in-frame clones and leaves some out. The table includes over 50,000 clones, approximately 86% detected once. Sample: peripheral blood, taken from a patient treated with photon-based radiotherapy. The clonotype was recovered from a man between 35 and 55 years old with gastric cancer. The chain combines TRBV19 with TRBJ1-2; 7 bases match TRBD1. The CDR3 nucleotides read TGTGCCAGTAGTAAAAGGGACAGCAACTATGGCTACACCTTC. This sequence encodes CASSKRDSNYGYTF.